This T cell receptor (beta chain) comes out of a study of T cell repertoires in cytomegalovirus infection. Study context: Researchers turned to recently identified HLA-C-restricted CMV epitopes as well as well-studied HLA-B-restricted ones. Public TCR beta signatures marked donors with CMV infection and the matching HLA. Study-wide results and caveats: HLA-C-restricted CMV clonotypes gave the most frequent clonotype in two of eight donors.

This clonotype was observed a handful of times. The antigen remains undetermined. From the reads, TCRdb called clonotypes with MiXCR, one entry per CDR3 protein. Of some 110,000 distinct CDR3 sequences listed, roughly a third are singletons. The material sequenced was CD8+ T cells from cultured PBMCs, taken from culture after CMV antigen stimulation. The receptor was isolated from a human donor in good health (CMV status not recorded). Some clones in this sample may be carry-over from other donors' samples.

CDR3 nucleotides: TGTGCCAGCAGTTTGGTAGGGACCGCCTTTAGGTCCTACAATGAGCAGTTCTTC. Its protein product is CASSLVGTAFRSYNEQFF. V is TRBV27 and J is TRBJ2-1; D tentatively fits TRBD1 or TRBD2 (5 bases each). The CDR3 is 18 amino acids. CDR1 is MNHEY and CDR2 is SMNVEV in the germline V gene (reference sequence). V was trimmed by 3 bases and J by 1 base, leaving 19 bases between them.